Listed below are T cell receptor beta chains from one sample, sequenced in a study of blood T cell repertoires in COVID-19. TCRdb's table, derived via immunoSEQ multiplex PCR, lists solely in-frame clones and lacks some. Of more than 150,000 clones listed, 70% to 85% were seen once; the top ten hold 5.2%. Sequencing was performed on peripheral blood. The receptors come from a woman aged 30 to 39 with acute or convalescent COVID-19. The CDR3 runs from the conserved cysteine through the conserved F or W. The D gene is left open where the match is weak.

v_call	d_call	j_call	cdr3_aa	cdr3_nt
TRBV18	NA	TRBJ1-2	CASSPPTETYGYTF	TGTGCCAGCTCACCTCCGACGGAGACCTATGGCTACACCTTC
TRBV11-2	NA	TRBJ1-2	CASSLDLPGDYGYTF	TGTGCCAGCAGCTTAGATCTACCAGGGGACTATGGCTACACCTTC
TRBV15	NA	TRBJ1-2	CATSVGRGDYGYTF	TGTGCCACCAGCGTCGGGAGGGGAGACTATGGCTACACCTTC
TRBV18	NA	TRBJ1-2	CASSPPGQDGYTF	TGTGCCAGCTCACCACCGGGGCAGGATGGCTACACCTTC
TRBV7-8	NA	TRBJ2-7	CASSLTVSSYEQYF	TGTGCCAGCAGCCTGACAGTTAGCTCCTACGAGCAGTACTTC
TRBV12-3/TRBV12-4	NA	TRBJ1-4	CASSRTDEKLFF	TGTGCCAGCAGTCGGACAGATGAAAAACTGTTTTTT
TRBV2	TRBD2	TRBJ2-2	CASTKNRAGGSTGELFF	TGTGCCAGCACCAAAAACAGGGCGGGGGGTTCCACCGGGGAGCTGTTTTTT
TRBV25-1	NA	TRBJ2-7	CASSEWGVDEQYF	TGTGCCAGCAGTGAATGGGGCGTGGACGAGCAGTACTTC
TRBV6-1	NA	TRBJ2-7	CASSTGAGYEQYF	TGTGCCAGCAGTACCGGGGCGGGATACGAGCAGTACTTC
TRBV5-8	NA	TRBJ1-2	CASRGLRGVGAYGYTF	TGTGCCAGCAGGGGACTTAGGGGAGTCGGGGCCTATGGCTACACCTTC
TRBV5-4	NA	TRBJ2-1	CASSFGGTANEQFF	TGTGCCAGCAGCTTCGGCGGGACTGCTAATGAGCAGTTCTTC
TRBV7-2	TRBD2	TRBJ2-7	CASSYRTSGSGEQYF	TGTGCCAGCAGCTACCGGACTAGCGGGTCGGGTGAGCAGTACTTC
TRBV7-2	TRBD2	TRBJ2-1	CASSLALAGGRIRSYNEQFF	TGTGCCAGCAGCTTAGCACTAGCGGGGGGTAGAATACGCTCCTACAATGAGCAGTTCTTC
TRBV6-2/TRBV6-3	TRBD1	TRBJ2-5	CASSAQDRDRGETQYF	TGTGCCAGCAGCGCCCAAGACCGGGACAGAGGAGAGACCCAGTACTTC